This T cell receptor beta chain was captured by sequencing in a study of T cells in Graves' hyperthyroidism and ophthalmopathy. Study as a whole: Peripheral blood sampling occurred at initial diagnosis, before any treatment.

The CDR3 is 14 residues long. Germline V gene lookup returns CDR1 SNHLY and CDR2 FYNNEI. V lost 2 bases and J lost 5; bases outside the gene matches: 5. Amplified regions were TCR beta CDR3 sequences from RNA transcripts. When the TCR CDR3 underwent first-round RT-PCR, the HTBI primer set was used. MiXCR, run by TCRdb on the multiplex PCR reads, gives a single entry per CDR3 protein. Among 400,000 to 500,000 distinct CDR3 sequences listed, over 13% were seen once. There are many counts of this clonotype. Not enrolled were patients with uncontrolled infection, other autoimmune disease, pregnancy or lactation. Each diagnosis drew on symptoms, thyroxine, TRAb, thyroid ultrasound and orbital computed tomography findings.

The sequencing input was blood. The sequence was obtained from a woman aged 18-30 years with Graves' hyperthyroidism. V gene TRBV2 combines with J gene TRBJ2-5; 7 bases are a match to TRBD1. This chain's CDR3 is CASSERQGGETQYF. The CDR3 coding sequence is TGTGCCAGCAGTGAAAGACAGGGTGGGGAGACCCAGTACTTC.